The T cell receptor beta chain described here comes from a study of radiotherapy plus CTLA-4 blockade in lung cancer. Method: immunoSEQ multiplex PCR; TCRdb's copy keeps in-frame clones and lacks some. In the table there are some 90,000 clones, 80% to 85% of which are singletons. The CDR3 length is 15 residues. The V segment lost 5 bases and the J segment 4 bases; nucleotides outside the gene matches: 7. CDR1 is MDHEN, CDR2 SYDVKM, per germline. The origin of this receptor is a human donor with non-small cell lung cancer who had stable disease on radiotherapy plus ipilimumab. The rearrangement uses TRBV28 and TRBJ1-2, with 10 bases aligning to TRBD1. The specimen comprised peripheral blood, sampled from a patient treated with radiotherapy plus ipilimumab. CDR3: CASSSAGTGVYGYTF. CDR3 sequence (DNA): TGTGCCAGCAGTAGCGCCGGGACAGGGGTCTATGGCTACACCTTC.